Here is one TCR beta chain with its context. As yet, its antigen is unknown. V lost 3 bases, J lost 3 bases, and 10 bases lay in between. The germline gives CDR1 SGHDT, CDR2 YYEEEE. This CDR3 spans 13 amino acids. These data originate in a study of blood T cells in healthy people across ages. Study-wide findings and caveats: Estimates drawn from one million T cells were deemed to understate diversity.

Together with a sample-barcoded 5' primer, a J-beta primer mix was included in a second PCR lasting about 7 to 11 cycles. TCRdb recomputed calls from the 5' RACE reads with MiXCR, one row per CDR3 protein. The data show 600,000 or so distinct CDR3 sequences, with around a fifth seen just once and about 3.6% held by the top ten. The receptor was isolated from an older man in good health. This rearrangement joins TRBV5-6 to TRBJ2-7; possibly TRBD2 for D (6 bases). Sequencing used blood. The CDR3 loop is CASSWDSFYEQYF. Here the CDR3 DNA reads TGTGCCAGCAGCTGGGACTCTTTCTACGAGCAGTACTTC.